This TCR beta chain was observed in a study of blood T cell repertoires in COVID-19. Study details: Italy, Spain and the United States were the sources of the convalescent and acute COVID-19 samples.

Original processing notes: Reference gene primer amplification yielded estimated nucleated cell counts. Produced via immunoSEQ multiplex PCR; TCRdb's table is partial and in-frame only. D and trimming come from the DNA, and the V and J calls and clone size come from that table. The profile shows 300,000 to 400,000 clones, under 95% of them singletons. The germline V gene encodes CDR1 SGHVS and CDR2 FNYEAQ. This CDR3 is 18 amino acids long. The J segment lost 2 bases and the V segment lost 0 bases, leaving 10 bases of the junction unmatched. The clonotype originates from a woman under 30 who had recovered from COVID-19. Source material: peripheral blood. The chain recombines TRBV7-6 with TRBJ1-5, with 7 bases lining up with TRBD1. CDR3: CASSLAPSTGMGNQPQHF. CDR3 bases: TGTGCCAGCAGCTTAGCCCCCTCGACAGGGATGGGCAATCAGCCCCAGCATTTT.